This T cell receptor beta chain was sequenced for a study of blood T cells in healthy people across ages. Study results and caveats: Bulk PBMC profiling left naive and antigen-experienced comparisons inconclusive.

As concerns this clonotype: The antigen is undetermined.

Then a second PCR, running about 6 to 12 cycles, was carried out with a sample-barcoded 5' primer and a J-beta primer mix. Paired-end reads containing CDR3 totaled no fewer than 2.5 million for each sample. MiXCR, applied by TCRdb to the 5' RACE reads, yields one record per CDR3 protein. Among 750,000 to 850,000 distinct CDR3 sequences, roughly 25% were seen once, and the ten largest hold under 4.5%. Drawn from each donor were roughly 10 milliliters of peripheral blood. The CDR3 covers 13 residues. The germline gives CDR1 SGHTA, CDR2 FQGNSA. V was pared by 5 bases and J by 6 bases, with 7 bases of the junction left unmatched. These same records also appear under a second study, on T cells of mothers and their children. That work contributes: The study obtained over 8 million TCR beta CDR3 reads per mother and some 3 million per child.

The clonotype comes from a boy aged 5-17 years in good health. The V call is TRBV7-2, the J call TRBJ2-7, with 7 positions matching TRBD1. Sequenced: blood. CDR3 DNA sequence: TGTGCCAGCAGCCCCTACTCAGGGGGCGAGCAGTACTTC. Its translation: CASSPYSGGEQYF.